This T cell receptor (beta chain) stems from a study of T-cell reconstitution after alpha-beta-depleted transplantation in children. Concerning this clonotype: The antigen is undetermined.

From germline, CDR1 is KGHSH and CDR2 LQKENI. CDR3 length equals 15 residues. V dropped 2 bases and J dropped 3 bases, with 10 bases sitting between them. The library targeted TCRbeta and was prepared with unique molecular identifiers. Each CDR3 protein gets one entry after TCRdb re-called the PCR reads with MiXCR. The sample carries some 110,000 distinct CDR3 sequences, around a tenth recorded once. Regarding the study as a whole: Approximately two months post-transplant, alpha-beta T cells reportedly originated from several hundred expanded graft clones. Once a year had passed after transplant, T-cell counts and diversity came mostly from newly produced T cells.

This receptor was taken from a boy between 2 and 10 years old with acute lymphoblastic leukemia, due to receive a stem cell transplant. Material: PBMCs, obtained before TCRalphabeta/CD19-depleted stem cell transplant. The chain combines TRBV18 with TRBJ1-4; D is unresolved. CDR3 sequence (DNA): TGTGCCAGCTCACCAAAACAGCTCTCTAATGAAAAACTGTTTTTT. It encodes CASSPKQLSNEKLFF.